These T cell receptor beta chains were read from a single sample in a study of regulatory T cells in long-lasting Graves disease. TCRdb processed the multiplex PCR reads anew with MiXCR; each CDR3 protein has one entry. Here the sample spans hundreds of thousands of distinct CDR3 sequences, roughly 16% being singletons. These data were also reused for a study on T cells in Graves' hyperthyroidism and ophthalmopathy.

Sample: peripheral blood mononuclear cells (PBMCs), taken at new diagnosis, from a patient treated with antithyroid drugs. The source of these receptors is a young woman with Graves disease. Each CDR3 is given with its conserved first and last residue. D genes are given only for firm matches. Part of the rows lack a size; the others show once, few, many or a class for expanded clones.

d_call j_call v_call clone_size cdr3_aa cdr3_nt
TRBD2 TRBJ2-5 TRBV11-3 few CASSLVPAGGQETQYF TGTGCCAGCAGCTTAGTACCAGCGGGAGGCCAAGAGACCCAGTACTTC
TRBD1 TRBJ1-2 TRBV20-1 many CSARDPLAGGRDSGYTF TGCAGTGCTAGAGATCCTCTGGCAGGGGGCCGGGATTCTGGCTACACCTTC
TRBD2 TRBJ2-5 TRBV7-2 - CASRLAGQETQYF TGTGCCAGTCGGCTAGCGGGGCAAGAGACCCAGTACTTC
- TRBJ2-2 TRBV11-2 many CASSLVSSVLGELFF TGTGCCAGCAGCTTAGTCAGCAGCGTGCTGGGGGAGCTGTTTTTT
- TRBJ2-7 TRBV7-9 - CASSFTPSLVYEQYF TGTGCCAGCAGCTTCACACCCTCCCTAGTCTACGAGCAGTACTTC
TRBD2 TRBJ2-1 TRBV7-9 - CASSLVLAGGGEQFF TGTGCCAGCAGCTTAGTACTAGCGGGAGGTGGTGAGCAGTTCTTC
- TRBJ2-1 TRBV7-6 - CASSGGSRFYNEQFF TGTGCCAGCAGTGGCGGTTCGCGCTTCTACAATGAGCAGTTCTTC
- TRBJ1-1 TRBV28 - CASSFYSLAGQTEAFF TGTGCCAGCAGTTTTTATTCCTTGGCAGGGCAAACTGAAGCTTTCTTT
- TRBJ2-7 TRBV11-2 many CASSLGDTLYEQYF TGTGCCAGCAGCTTAGGGGACACCCTCTACGAGCAGTACTTC
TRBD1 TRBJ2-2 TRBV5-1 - CASSPGTATGELFF TGCGCCAGCAGCCCCGGGACAGCCACCGGGGAGCTGTTTTTT
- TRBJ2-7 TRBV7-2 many CASSATVSYEQYF TGTGCCAGCAGCGCGACCGTCTCCTACGAGCAGTACTTC
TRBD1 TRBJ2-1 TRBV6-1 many CASRTPGQRHNEQFF TGTGCCAGCAGGACACCGGGACAGAGACACAATGAGCAGTTCTTC
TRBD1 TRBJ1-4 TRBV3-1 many CASTSGGINEKLFF TGTGCCAGTACCTCAGGGGGTATTAATGAAAAACTGTTTTTT
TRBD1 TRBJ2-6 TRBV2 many CASSEGDRRQVLTF TGTGCCAGCAGTGAAGGGGACAGGCGACAAGTCCTGACTTTC
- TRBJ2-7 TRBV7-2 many CASSLNLGGYEQYF TGTGCCAGCAGCTTAAACCTCGGGGGCTACGAGCAGTACTTC
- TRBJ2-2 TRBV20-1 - CSAPPSEVSNTGELFF TGCAGTGCTCCCCCCTCGGAAGTCTCCAACACCGGGGAGCTGTTTTTT
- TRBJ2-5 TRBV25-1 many CASSDFGSLAVQETQYF TGTGCCAGCAGTGATTTTGGGTCGTTAGCGGTCCAAGAGACCCAGTACTTC
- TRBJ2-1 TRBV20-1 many CSARGSSSYNEQFF TGCAGTGCTCGGGGGTCGAGCTCCTACAATGAGCAGTTCTTC
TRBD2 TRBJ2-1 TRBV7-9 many CASSLLASTYNEQFF TGTGCCAGCAGCCTACTAGCGTCAACCTACAATGAGCAGTTCTTC
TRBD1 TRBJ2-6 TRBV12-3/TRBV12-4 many CASSPRQGAVSGANVLTF TGTGCCAGCAGTCCCCGACAGGGGGCAGTATCTGGGGCCAACGTCCTGACTTTC
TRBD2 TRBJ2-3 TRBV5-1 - CASEIGLAGTDTQYF TGCGCCAGCGAAATCGGACTAGCGGGCACAGATACGCAGTATTTT
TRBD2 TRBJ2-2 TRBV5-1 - CASSFGRGRGLAGASGELFF TGCGCCAGCAGCTTCGGCCGGGGTCGAGGGCTAGCGGGAGCTTCCGGGGAGCTGTTTTTT